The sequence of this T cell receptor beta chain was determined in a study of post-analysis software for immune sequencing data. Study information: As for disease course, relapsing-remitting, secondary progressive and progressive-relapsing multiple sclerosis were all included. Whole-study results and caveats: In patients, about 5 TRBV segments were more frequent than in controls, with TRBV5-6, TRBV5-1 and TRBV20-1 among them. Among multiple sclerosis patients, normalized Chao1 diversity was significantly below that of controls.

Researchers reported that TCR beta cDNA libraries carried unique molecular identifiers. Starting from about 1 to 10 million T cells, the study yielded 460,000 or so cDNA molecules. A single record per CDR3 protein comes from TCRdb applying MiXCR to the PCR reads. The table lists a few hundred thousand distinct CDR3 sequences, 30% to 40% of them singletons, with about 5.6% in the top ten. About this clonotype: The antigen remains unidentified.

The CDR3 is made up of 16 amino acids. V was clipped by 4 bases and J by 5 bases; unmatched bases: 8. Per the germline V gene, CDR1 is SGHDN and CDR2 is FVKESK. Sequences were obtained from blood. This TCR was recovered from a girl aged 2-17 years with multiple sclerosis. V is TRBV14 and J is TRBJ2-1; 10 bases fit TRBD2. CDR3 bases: TGTGCCAGCAGCCTTGGACTAGCGGCTCACCACAATGAGCAGTTCTTC. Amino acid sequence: CASSLGLAAHHNEQFF.